This TCR beta chain was captured by sequencing in a study of response to subunit inactivated influenza vaccine. Findings and limits, study-wide: After each seasonal influenza vaccination, few new T cells are recruited, the authors suggested.

Note on this clonotype: What it binds is unknown.

TCRdb re-called the RT-PCR reads through MiXCR, storing one row per CDR3 protein. The sample lists roughly 500,000 distinct CDR3 sequences, more than 15% occurring once. The CDR3 extends over 12 amino acids. The germline V gene has CDR1 SGHTA and CDR2 FQGNSA. Trimming shortened V by 5 bases and J by 5 bases, and 9 bases separated the two germline ends. The specimen comprised CD4+ T cells sorted from PBMCs, sampled about 23 months after vaccination. The sequence derives from a man between 50 and 69 years old who received an inactivated influenza vaccine. The V and J genes are TRBV7-2 and TRBJ2-5; TRBD2 might be the D (5 bases). In DNA, the CDR3 is TGTGCCAGCAGCCCGCGGGTGGAGACCCAGTACTTC. Translation gives CASSPRVETQYF.